One sample yielded the 20 T cell receptor beta chains listed below, sequenced in a study of cytomegalovirus exposure and HLA in healthy donors. The PCR used 60 Vbeta and 13 Jbeta primers. Method: immunoSEQ multiplex PCR; TCRdb's copy keeps in-frame clones and lacks some. The sample includes about 160,000 clones, 75% to 90% seen only once; the top ten take over 4%. The sequencing sample was made of PBMCs. These receptors were taken from a man between 50 and 59 years old in good health and CMV-seropositive.

The chain recombines TRBV27 with TRBJ2-1, with TRBD2 matching over 7 bases. CDR3 length equals 14 residues. The germline gives CDR1 MNHEY, CDR2 SMNVEV (reference sequence). With V trimmed by 2 bases and J by 5 bases, 3 bases remained unmatched. DNA of the CDR3: TGTGCCAGCAGTTTAGCGGGAGAGGACAATGAGCAGTTCTTC. Translated, it gives CASSLAGEDNEQFF.

V usage is TRBV27 and J usage is TRBJ2-5, with 8 bases identical to TRBD2. This CDR3 is built from 15 residues. Germline CDR1 reads MNHEY; CDR2 reads SMNVEV (reference sequence). Trimming at V came to 6 bases and at J to 2 bases, leaving 8 bases not matched to a gene. CDR3 region: CASSPTRGRQETQYF. CDR3 DNA: TGTGCCAGCAGCCCTACTCGCGGGAGGCAAGAGACCCAGTACTTC.

The chain joins TRBV6-5 to TRBJ2-5; 7 bases align to TRBD1. The closer fit of TRBJ2-7 to the DNA end suggests the J call may be wrong. Looked up from germline, CDR1 is MNHEY and CDR2 is SVGAGI. This CDR3 has 15 residues. The CDR3 nucleotides are TGTGCCAGCAGTTACTCCGGGACAGCGTCCTACGAGCAGTACTTC. Translating gives CASSYSGTASYEQYF.

The chain carries TRBV6-1 and TRBJ2-7, with TRBD1 matching 11 bases. The CDR3 totals 14 residues. Germline loops: CDR1 MNHNS, CDR2 SASEGT. With 6 bases clipped from V and 3 bases from J, the junction kept 4 bases outside the gene matches. The CDR3 sequence: CASRAGTGGYEQYF. CDR3 DNA sequence: TGTGCCAGCAGAGCCGGGACAGGGGGCTACGAGCAGTACTTC.

J is TRBJ1-2 and V is TRBV19; 8 positions match TRBD1. V lost 5 bases to trimming and J lost 6 bases; unmatched junction nucleotides: 5. Per germline, CDR1 LNHDA and CDR2 SQIVND (reference sequence). There are 13 residues in the CDR3. This chain's CDR3 is CASSLTGVDGYTF. CDR3 DNA sequence: TGTGCCAGTAGTCTGACAGGGGTAGATGGCTACACCTTC.

The CDR3 reads CASSPGTSYGYTF. CDR3 coding DNA: TGTGCCAGCAGTCCCGGGACATCTTATGGCTACACCTTC. This rearrangement joins TRBV28 to TRBJ1-2, with D possibly matching TRBD1 (6 bases). Trimming removed 5 bases from V and 5 bases from J, with 12 bases in between. Germline assignment: CDR1 MDHEN and CDR2 SYDVKM. CDR3 size: 13 residues.

This chain connects TRBV30 to TRBJ2-5; unclear D gene. This CDR3 is 13 amino acids long. Germline V gene sequence: CDR1 GTSNPN, CDR2 SVGIG (reference sequence). V lost 3 bases, J lost 1 base, and 9 bases lay in between. The CDR3: CAWRDILQETQYF. The CDR3 nucleotides read TGTGCCTGGAGAGACATCCTCCAAGAGACCCAGTACTTC.

The chain joins TRBV7-9 to TRBJ1-2; 9 positions agree with TRBD1. The germline gives CDR1 SEHNR, CDR2 FQNEAQ (reference sequence). The CDR3 sequence is 16 residues long. J lost 2 bases, V lost 1 base, and 5 bases had no gene match. The DNA of the CDR3 is TGTGCCAGCAGCTTAGAGGTGACAGGGGGAAACTATGGCTACACCTTC. This translates into CASSLEVTGGNYGYTF.

The genes are TRBV6-5 and TRBJ2-6; D not certain. V gave up 3 bases and J gave up 0 bases, with 3 bases separating them. CDR1 is MNHEY, CDR2 SVGAGI, per germline. This CDR3 has 14 residues. This CDR3 reads CASSYYSGANVLTF. Here the CDR3 DNA reads TGTGCCAGCAGTTATTACTCTGGGGCCAACGTCCTGACTTTC.

This rearrangement joins TRBV30 to TRBJ2-3; 7 nucleotides align to TRBD1. Germline V lookup: CDR1 GTSNPN, CDR2 SVGIG (reference sequence). Trimming at V came to 3 bases and at J to 3 bases, leaving 3 bases not matched to a gene. The CDR3 length is 13 residues. CDR3 residues: CAWSIQGTDTQYF. In DNA form, the CDR3 reads TGTGCCTGGAGCATACAGGGGACAGATACGCAGTATTTT.

As regards this clone: One end of the junction is discordant with germline, which a read error may explain. V gene TRBV7-7 combines with J gene TRBJ2-7; a weak D match, TRBD2 (6 bases). The CDR3 covers 14 residues. CDR1 SSHAT and CDR2 FNYEAQ come from the germline V gene (reference sequence). The chain's CDR3 is CASSPLGRRYEQYF. DNA for the CDR3: TGTGCTAGCAGCCCCTTGGGGAGGCGGTACGAGCAGTACTTC.

The rearrangement uses TRBV21-1 and TRBJ1-4. TRBV21-1 is described as a pseudogene. The CDR3 consists of 17 residues. The CDR3 protein is CASSKESREGTNEKLFF. In nucleotides, the CDR3 is TGTGCCAGCAGCAAAGAAAGCAGGGAGGGCACTAATGAAAAACTGTTTTTT.

This clone showed up just once. The V call is TRBV30, the J call TRBJ1-6, with D possibly being TRBD1 (5 bases). The CDR3 extends over 15 amino acids. V lost 0 bases and J lost 7, with 13 bases in between. Germline V gives CDR1 GTSNPN, CDR2 SVGIG (reference sequence). CDR3 sequence reads: CAWSVNYQGNSPLHF. The CDR3 region has the DNA TGTGCCTGGAGTGTAAATTACCAGGGCAATTCACCCCTCCACTTT.

This clone was detected only a few times. This chain's CDR3 is CATLGQGAGNEKLFF. The CDR3 region has the DNA TGTGCCACCTTAGGACAGGGGGCCGGTAATGAAAAACTGTTTTTT. The chain couples TRBV28 to TRBJ1-4, with 11 bases lining up with TRBD1. V lost 10 bases, J lost 4 bases, and 8 bases stayed unmatched. There are 15 residues in the CDR3. CDR1 is MDHEN and CDR2 is SYDVKM in the germline V gene.

The chain couples TRBV11-2 to TRBJ2-1; 9 bases are shared with TRBD1. Germline V gives CDR1 SGHAT, CDR2 FQNNGV. J gave up 5 bases and V 2 bases, and 4 bases lay outside the gene matches. The CDR3 runs 15 residues. Here the CDR3 reads CASSLRRTGDNEQFF. CDR3 nucleotide sequence: TGTGCCAGCAGCTTAAGGAGGACAGGGGACAATGAGCAGTTCTTC.

This clone was recorded once. The chain recombines TRBV28 with TRBJ1-1; tentative D call: TRBD1 (5 bases). CDR3 length: 14 residues. Germline values: CDR1 MDHEN, CDR2 SYDVKM. V was shortened by 8 bases and J by 4 bases, with 17 bases between the two germline ends. CDR3 residues: CASHRGSRGTEAFF. CDR3 DNA: TGTGCCAGCCACAGAGGTAGTAGGGGCACTGAAGCTTTCTTT.

This clone was seen more than once but under ten times. This chain links TRBV5-4 with TRBJ2-1; D unclear. The germline V gene has CDR1 SGHNT and CDR2 YYREEE (reference sequence). Trimming removed 5 bases at V and 5 bases at J, with 11 bases between. CDR3 length: 13 amino acids. The CDR3 DNA reads as TGTGCCAGCAGTCCCGCGGTGGACAATGAGCAGTTCTTC. As protein: CASSPAVDNEQFF. The complete variable domain, with remaining parts taken from reference TRBV5-4 and TRBJ2-1, reads ETGVTQSPTHLIKTRGQQVTLRCSSQSGHNTVSWYQQALGQGPQFIFQYYREEENGRGNFPPRFSGLQFPNYSSELNVNALELDDSALYLCASSPAVDNEQFFGPGTRLTVL.

V usage is TRBV19 and J usage is TRBJ2-6, with D possibly TRBD2 on 5 matching bases. Germline assignment: CDR1 LNHDA and CDR2 SQIVND (reference sequence). There are 17 residues in the CDR3. The ends were cut back, 2 bases at V and 0 bases at J, with 11 bases in the middle. The CDR3 DNA sequence: TGTGCCAGTAGTATACTCCGGGAATACTCTGGGGCCAACGTCCTGACTTTC. This gives the protein CASSILREYSGANVLTF.

The chain recombines TRBV7-2 with TRBJ1-1; TRBD1 aligns across 7 bases. The J segment lost 5 bases and the V segment lost 4 bases, leaving 10 bases of the junction unmatched. CDR3 length: 15 residues. The V gene's germline CDR1 is SGHTA and CDR2 FQGNSA. The CDR3 DNA reads as TGTGCCAGCAGCTCCTCTAGGGACAGCATAACTGAAGCTTTCTTT. It codes for CASSSSRDSITEAFF.

This chain joins TRBV29-1 and TRBJ1-2; possible D gene TRBD1, 6 bases. The CDR3 extends over 14 amino acids. V was trimmed by 0 bases and J by 4 bases, leaving 12 bases between them. The germline V gene has CDR1 SQVTM and CDR2 ANQGSEA. CDR3 residues: CSVEDTGTSYGYTF. CDR3 coding DNA: TGCAGCGTTGAAGATACTGGGACAAGCTATGGCTACACCTTC.